This entry lists 19 T cell receptor beta chains sequenced from one sample in a study of response to subunit inactivated influenza vaccine. TCRdb ran MiXCR on the RT-PCR reads and lists one entry per CDR3 protein. Found here are about 700,000 distinct CDR3 sequences, about 15% of them singletons; the top ten hold about 7.6%. The sample was PBMCs from blood, taken less than 15 days before vaccination. Every receptor here comes from a middle-aged man who received an inactivated influenza vaccine.

The sample holds a few counts of this clonotype. V is TRBV12-3 or TRBV12-4 and J is TRBJ2-7, with 13 bases matching TRBD2. V gave up 5 bases and J gave up 0 bases; unmatched junction bases: 7. CDR3 length: 17 residues. Written as DNA, the CDR3 is TGTGCCAGCAGTCTAGGACTAGCGGGAGTCAGCTCCTACGAGCAGTACTTC. It encodes CASSLGLAGVSSYEQYF.

This clonotype has just a few counts. The chain uses TRBV11-2 and TRBJ2-7, with 7 nucleotides matching TRBD2. V trimming: 1 base; J trimming: 5 bases; junction bases outside the gene matches: 8. There are 15 residues in the CDR3. Per the germline V gene, CDR1 is SGHAT and CDR2 is FQNNGV. Here the CDR3 reads CASSLGAGVFNEQYF. In DNA form, the CDR3 reads TGTGCCAGCAGCTTAGGGGCGGGAGTCTTCAACGAGCAGTACTTC.

This clonotype was counted between two and nine times. The chain links TRBV6-5 to TRBJ2-1; D uncertain. Germline CDR1 and CDR2: MNHEY and SVGAGI. The CDR3 is made up of 15 amino acids. Trimming took 1 base from V and 7 from J, leaving 14 bases between them. CDR3 DNA sequence: TGTGCCAGCAGTTACTACGGCAGCTTGGGGAATGAGCAGTTCTTC. This translates into CASSYYGSLGNEQFF.

This chain links TRBV20-1 with TRBJ2-6; D remains ambiguous. V was cut by 5 bases and J by 2 bases, with 7 bases left in between. The CDR3 has 13 amino acids. CDR1 DFQATT and CDR2 SNEGSKA come from the germline V gene (reference sequence). The CDR3, as DNA: TGCAGTGCTTTACTCCCTGGGGCCAACGTCCTGACTTTC. Amino acids: CSALLPGANVLTF.

The chain uses TRBV9 and TRBJ1-1; 11 bases match TRBD1. CDR1 is SGDLS, CDR2 YYNGEE, per germline. The CDR3 runs 13 residues. J gave up 6 bases and V 3 bases, and 1 base lay outside the gene matches. The CDR3 loop is CASSGGQGAEAFF. In nucleotides, the CDR3 is TGTGCCAGCAGCGGGGGACAGGGGGCTGAAGCTTTCTTT.

The V gene is TRBV5-6, the J gene TRBJ2-5, with D perhaps given as TRBD1 or TRBD2 (5 bases each). In germline, CDR1 is SGHDT, CDR2 YYEEEE. The CDR3 contains 15 residues. Trimming took 3 bases from V and 5 from J, leaving 17 bases between them. The CDR3 DNA is TGTGCCAGCAGCTCCCGACGAGGGGCGCAGGAGACCCAGTACTTC. This gives the protein CASSSRRGAQETQYF.

This clonotype was seen more than once but under ten times. This chain uses TRBV6-5 with TRBJ2-1; D is possibly TRBD1 or TRBD2 (5 bases each). Trimming pared 4 bases from V and 8 bases from J, leaving 18 bases between. The CDR3 is 15 residues long. CDR1 is MNHEY and CDR2 is SVGAGI in the germline V gene. CDR3 DNA sequence: TGTGCCAGCAGTTTGGATGGGAGAGGGGTCGATGAGCAGTTCTTC. Translated: CASSLDGRGVDEQFF.

About this clonotype: This may stem from a read error, because a much larger clone lies one nucleotide away. V usage is TRBV7-2 and J usage is TRBJ2-5; a possible D gene is TRBD1 (5 bases). CDR1 and CDR2 (germline): SGHTA, FQGNSA. Trimming left V 3 bases short and J 2 bases short, with 7 bases between. This CDR3 comprises 13 residues. The CDR3 sequence: CASSFDRQETQYF. In DNA form, the CDR3 reads TGTGCCAGCAGCTTTGACAGACAAGAGACCCAGTACTTC.

This clonotype has a handful of counts. The rearrangement uses TRBV2 and TRBJ2-3, with D tentatively TRBD1 or TRBD2 (5 bases each). With 6 bases removed from V and 2 bases from J, the gap between germline ends came to 12 bases. The germline V gene encodes CDR1 SNHLY and CDR2 FYNNEI. This CDR3 is 14 amino acids long. DNA of the CDR3: TGTGCCAGCAGAGCCGGGACGGACACAGATACGCAGTATTTT. It specifies CASRAGTDTDTQYF.

This clonotype was found a few times. The chain combines TRBV4-1 with TRBJ2-2; the D gene could be TRBD1 or TRBD2 (5 bases each). The V end was cut by 1 base, the J end by 6 bases, with 9 bases between. In germline, CDR1 is MGHRA, CDR2 YSYEKL. This CDR3 has 14 amino acids. In nucleotides, the CDR3 is TGCGCCAGCAGCCAAGGGGGCGGGCCCGGGGAGCTGTTTTTT. The encoded protein is CASSQGGGPGELFF.

There are a few counts of this clonotype. This chain links TRBV14 with TRBJ1-2; weak D call: TRBD1 (6 bases). The V gene's germline CDR1 is SGHDN and CDR2 FVKESK. The CDR3 has 19 residues. V lost 2 bases to trimming and J lost 4 bases, with 26 bases between them. CDR3: CASSQLENPGTGNTYGYTF. The CDR3 DNA follows: TGTGCCAGCAGCCAATTAGAAAACCCGGGAACAGGGAATACCTATGGCTACACCTTC.

This clonotype was recorded a few times. The rearrangement joins TRBV5-1 to TRBJ2-2; the match to TRBD1 covers 8 bases. The CDR3 is made up of 15 amino acids. V was clipped by 2 bases and J by 4 bases; unmatched bases: 4. From germline, CDR1 is SGHRS and CDR2 YFSETQ. As DNA, the CDR3 is TGCGCCAGCAGCTTAGTTCAGGGGGCCACCGGGGAGCTGTTTTTT. Its translation: CASSLVQGATGELFF.

This chain links TRBV12-5 with TRBJ2-5; D is unresolved. The CDR3 is made up of 13 amino acids. Trimming took 2 bases from V and 2 from J, leaving 6 bases between them. Germline assignment: CDR1 LGHNT and CDR2 FRNRAP. CDR3 in amino acids: CASGLTLQETQYF. As DNA, the CDR3 is TGTGCTAGTGGTTTGACACTACAAGAGACCCAGTACTTC. Complete variable domain (other parts from reference TRBV12-5 and TRBJ2-5): DARVTQTPRHKVTEMGQEVTMRCQPILGHNTVFWYRQTMMQGLELLAYFRNRAPLDDSGMPKDRFSAEMPDATLATLKIQPSEPRDSAVYFCASGLTLQETQYFGPGTRLLVL.

This clonotype came up a few times. The V call is TRBV6-1, the J call TRBJ2-4; D not resolved. Germline V gene data show CDR1 as MNHNS and CDR2 as SASEGT. V lost 5 bases, J lost 3 bases, and 14 bases lay in between. This CDR3 region has 15 residues. Here the CDR3 reads CASSPGPASKNIQYF. CDR3 in DNA: TGTGCCAGCAGTCCCGGGCCGGCGAGCAAAAACATTCAGTACTTC.

This clonotype was detected ten times or more. The V gene is TRBV11-2, the J gene TRBJ2-3; D uncertain. Trimming removed 4 bases at V and 6 bases at J, with 8 bases between. The CDR3 runs to 12 residues. The germline V gene encodes CDR1 SGHAT and CDR2 FQNNGV. The CDR3: CASSSSVDTQYF. The DNA of the CDR3 is TGTGCCAGCAGCTCGAGTGTGGATACGCAGTATTTT.

This clonotype has just a few counts. The genes are TRBV5-1 and TRBJ2-7; 7 bases fit TRBD2. This CDR3 contains 15 residues. Germline V gene sequence: CDR1 SGHRS, CDR2 YFSETQ. The J segment lost 0 bases and the V segment lost 0 bases, leaving 3 bases of the junction unmatched. The CDR3 reads CASSLDGGSSYEQYF. The CDR3 DNA sequence: TGCGCCAGCAGCTTGGATGGCGGGAGCTCCTACGAGCAGTACTTC.

This clonotype was picked up a small number of times. The chain links TRBV18 to TRBJ2-3, with D tentatively TRBD2 (6 bases). The ends were cut back, 2 bases at V and 9 bases at J, with 18 bases in the middle. The CDR3 spans 15 residues. Germline V gene data show CDR1 as KGHSH and CDR2 as LQKENI. The CDR3 DNA is TGTGCCAGCTCACCATTTGGCTCGACTAGTTTGACGCAGTATTTT. It codes for CASSPFGSTSLTQYF. Looking up the rest from reference TRBV18 and TRBJ2-3 gives the full variable domain: NAGVMQNPRHLVRRRGQEARLRCSPMKGHSHVYWYRQLPEEGLKFMVYLQKENIIDESGMPKERFSAEFPKEGPSILRIQQVVRGDSAAYFCASSPFGSTSLTQYFGPGTRLTVL.

This clonotype was observed many times. This chain links TRBV10-3 with TRBJ2-3; no clear D. V was trimmed by 3 bases and J by 0 bases, leaving 7 bases between them. From germline, CDR1 is ENHRY and CDR2 SYGVKD. CDR3 length: 14 amino acids. In DNA form, the CDR3 reads TGTGCCATCAGTGATTCTTTGAGCACAGATACGCAGTATTTT. Amino acids: CAISDSLSTDTQYF.

The genes are TRBV20-1 and TRBJ2-7, with D perhaps given as TRBD1 or TRBD2 (5 bases each). Germline values: CDR1 DFQATT, CDR2 SNEGSKA (reference sequence). Trimming shortened V by 3 bases and J by 0 bases, and 21 bases separated the two germline ends. The CDR3 totals 17 residues. The chain's CDR3 is CSARLLDWDGSSYEQYF. Written as DNA, the CDR3 is TGCAGTGCTAGGCTTTTAGATTGGGACGGTAGCTCCTACGAGCAGTACTTC.